These 24 T cell receptor beta chains originate from one sample sequenced in a study of vaccination effects on CD4 cells after COVID-19. The ViraFEST assay expanded antigen-specific CD4+ T cells with viral peptide pools before sequencing. Researchers isolated CD4+ T cells once less than twelve days of culture had elapsed. This table comes from immunoSEQ multiplex PCR, and its TCRdb copy is limited to in-frame clones, with some not included. Counted here are more than 30,000 clones, 55% to 75% occurring once; the ten biggest clones make up over 25%. These receptors' targets are unknown. The specimen was CD4+ T cells from PBMCs cultured with HCoV-229E spike peptides, collected before COVID-19 vaccination. These receptors all stem from a human donor who received a COVID-19 vaccine.

This chain connects TRBV28 to TRBJ2-7, with TRBD1 identical over 7 bases. Germline lookup yields CDR1 MDHEN and CDR2 SYDVKM. Unmatched junction bases numbered 10, after V lost 3 bases and J lost 5 bases. This CDR3 region has 15 residues. CDR3 in DNA: TGTGCCAGCAGTTTCCTCGACAGGGTTGGCCACGAGCAGTACTTC. This gives the protein CASSFLDRVGHEQYF.

The CDR3 sequence is CASSLEGGRTEAFF. The CDR3 DNA sequence: TGTGCCAGCAGCTTAGAAGGGGGCCGAACTGAAGCTTTCTTT. The chain recombines TRBV7-9 with TRBJ1-1, with 7 bases matching TRBD1. There are 14 residues in the CDR3. Germline-derived CDR1 and CDR2 are SEHNR and FQNEAQ (reference sequence). The V segment lost 1 base and the J segment 5 bases; nucleotides outside the gene matches: 4.

The chain has TRBV30 and TRBJ1-5, with TRBD1 identical over 8 bases. Germline V lookup: CDR1 GTSNPN, CDR2 SVGIG (reference sequence). Trimming cost V 2 bases and J 5 bases; bases outside gene matches: 5. There are 14 residues in the CDR3. CDR3 sequence (DNA): TGTGCCTGGAGTACAGGGGGGGGTTATCAGCCCCAGCATTTT. Protein product: CAWSTGGGYQPQHF.

The chain recombines TRBV11-2 with TRBJ2-3; D is uncertain. Germline assignment: CDR1 SGHAT and CDR2 FQNNGV. The CDR3 loop spans 18 amino acids. Trimming shortened V by 5 bases and J by 0 bases, and 21 bases separated the two germline ends. The CDR3 nucleotides are TGTGCCAGCAGCCTTTCGCCCACTTTTTTTACTAGCACAGATACGCAGTATTTT. It encodes CASSLSPTFFTSTDTQYF. Using reference TRBV11-2 and TRBJ2-3 for the parts outside the CDR3, the full variable domain is EAGVAQSPRYKIIEKRQSVAFWCNPISGHATLYWYQQILGQGPKLLIQFQNNGVVDDSQLPKDRFSAERLKGVDSTLKIQPAKLEDSAVYLCASSLSPTFFTSTDTQYFGPGTRLTVL.

The chain couples TRBV19 to TRBJ2-1; TRBD1 matches at 8 bases. The junction had 11 bases not matched to a gene; V was cut back by 8 bases and J by 2 bases. Germline V lookup: CDR1 LNHDA, CDR2 SQIVND (reference sequence). CDR3 size: 16 residues. CDR3 region: CASSWTDRGPYNEQFF. For the CDR3, the DNA is TGTGCCAGTTCATGGACAGACAGGGGACCCTACAATGAGCAGTTCTTC.

V and J are TRBV30 and TRBJ1-2, with D hard to call. Trimming cost V 2 bases and J 5 bases, with 6 bases left between them. Germline lookup yields CDR1 GTSNPN and CDR2 SVGIG (reference sequence). CDR3 length: 11 amino acids. In DNA form, the CDR3 reads TGTGCCTGGAGTCATCAATATGGCTACACCTTC. Its protein product is CAWSHQYGYTF.

This clone was counted between two and nine times. The chain is built from TRBV7-6 and TRBJ1-5; unclear D gene. V lost 5 bases and J 0 bases, leaving 11 bases between the germline ends. This CDR3 is 15 amino acids long. CDR1 and CDR2 from the germline V gene are SGHVS and FNYEAQ. The DNA for the CDR3 is TGTGCCAGCAGCCGACCGCTTTATAGCAATCAGCCCCAGCATTTT. Its translation: CASSRPLYSNQPQHF.

This clone was seen a handful of times. This chain uses TRBV5-8 with TRBJ2-5; the D is unclear. V lost 1 base to trimming and J lost 7 bases, with 11 bases between them. Germline CDR1 and CDR2: SGHTS and YDEGEE. The CDR3 has 13 amino acids. CDR3: CASSLSGSGTQYF. The CDR3 region has the DNA TGTGCCAGCAGCTTGTCTGGGTCGGGGACCCAGTACTTC.

This sequence joins TRBV5-4 and TRBJ2-3; the D gene is possibly TRBD1 (6 bases). Germline V gene lookup returns CDR1 SGHNT and CDR2 YYREEE (reference sequence). The V end was cut by 2 bases, the J end by 0 bases, with 10 bases between. The CDR3 has 15 residues. The CDR3 loop is CASSFGGLSTDTQYF. CDR3 coding DNA: TGTGCCAGCAGCTTTGGGGGCTTGAGCACAGATACGCAGTATTTT.

The chain carries TRBV19 and TRBJ1-5; 8 nucleotides align to TRBD1. With V trimmed by 6 bases and J by 7 bases, 8 bases remained unmatched. Germline CDR1 and CDR2: LNHDA and SQIVND (reference sequence). CDR3 length: 14 amino acids. The CDR3 DNA reads as TGTGCCAGTAGCGGTACAGGGGGTAGGCAGCCCCAGCATTTT. Protein: CASSGTGGRQPQHF.

This clone has just one count. The chain links TRBV20-1 to TRBJ2-1; D might be TRBD1 or TRBD2, each matching 5 bases. The CDR3 runs 11 residues. Germline V gene data show CDR1 as DFQATT and CDR2 as SNEGSKA (reference sequence). Trimming took 5 bases from V and 4 from J, leaving 6 bases between them. Here the CDR3 reads CSAGTYNEQFF. CDR3 in DNA: TGCAGTGCTGGGACGTACAATGAGCAGTTCTTC.

This rearrangement joins TRBV2 to TRBJ2-2, with a tentative D call TRBD1 (5 bases). Between the trimmed V and J ends, which lost 6 bases and 2 bases, there was a span of 13 bases. CDR1 is SNHLY, CDR2 FYNNEI, per germline. The CDR3 covers 15 residues. The CDR3 DNA follows: TGTGCCAGCAGCGCCCGACAGATTAACACCGGGGAGCTGTTTTTT. Amino acid sequence: CASSARQINTGELFF. Complete variable domain (other parts from reference TRBV2 and TRBJ2-2): EPEVTQTPSHQVTQMGQEVILRCVPISNHLYFYWYRQILGQKVEFLVSFYNNEISEKSEIFDDQFSVERPDGSNFTLKIRSTKLEDSAMYFCASSARQINTGELFFGEGSRLTVL.

The CDR3 sequence: CASSLQGKDEAFF. CDR3 coding DNA: TGTGCCAGCAGCTTACAGGGTAAGGATGAAGCTTTCTTT. This chain links TRBV11-2 with TRBJ1-1; TRBD1 might be the D (5 bases). Per the germline V gene, CDR1 is SGHAT and CDR2 is FQNNGV. The ends were cut back, 2 bases at V and 7 bases at J, with 11 bases in the middle. The CDR3 has 13 residues. The variable domain in full, completed from reference TRBV11-2 and TRBJ1-1, reads EAGVAQSPRYKIIEKRQSVAFWCNPISGHATLYWYQQILGQGPKLLIQFQNNGVVDDSQLPKDRFSAERLKGVDSTLKIQPAKLEDSAVYLCASSLQGKDEAFFGQGTRLTVV.

The chain recombines TRBV6-6 with TRBJ1-1; no definite D call. Germline V lookup: CDR1 MNHNY, CDR2 SVGAGI (reference sequence). Deletions cut 8 bases from V and 4 bases from J, with 17 bases between. The CDR3 spans 14 residues. The CDR3 region has the DNA TGTGCCAGCCACCAGTCCGAGGGAACCACTGAAGCTTTCTTT. Its protein product is CASHQSEGTTEAFF.

The chain couples TRBV4-2 to TRBJ1-6, with a possible D match to TRBD1 (5 bases). The CDR3 length is 15 residues. V lost 0 bases and J lost 5, with 8 bases in between. Germline assignment: CDR1 LGHNA and CDR2 YNFKEQ. The CDR3 region has the DNA TGTGCCAGCAGCCAAGATCAAGGGGATAATTCACCCCTCCACTTT. Residues: CASSQDQGDNSPLHF.

This clone turned up a few times. V and J are TRBV5-4 and TRBJ1-1; TRBD1 might be the D (6 bases). Per germline, CDR1 SGHNT and CDR2 YYREEE (reference sequence). The CDR3 loop spans 15 amino acids. V was trimmed by 0 bases and J by 1 base, leaving 10 bases between them. The CDR3 here is CASSLAGGANTEAFF. The CDR3 DNA follows: TGTGCCAGCAGCTTGGCGGGGGGGGCGAACACTGAAGCTTTCTTT.

This clone was seen just once. The chain carries TRBV14 and TRBJ1-1; 7 bases line up with TRBD1. The length of the CDR3 is 14 residues. CDR1 SGHDN and CDR2 FVKESK come from the germline V gene. J gave up 1 base and V 5 bases, and 4 bases lay outside the gene matches. CDR3 nucleotides: TGTGCCAGCAGCTCCCGACAGGGGAACACTGAAGCTTTCTTT. Its protein is CASSSRQGNTEAFF.

The sample holds one count of this clone. V and J are TRBV4-2 and TRBJ1-1; D ambiguous. Germline-derived CDR1 and CDR2 are LGHNA and YNFKEQ. The CDR3 has 13 residues. Trimming shortened V by 0 bases and J by 6 bases, and 8 bases separated the two germline ends. CDR3 residues: CASSQDLIAEAFF. CDR3 sequence (DNA): TGTGCCAGCAGCCAAGATCTAATCGCTGAAGCTTTCTTT.

This chain connects TRBV7-2 to TRBJ2-7; TRBD1 aligns across 8 bases. The CDR3 loop spans 13 amino acids. Germline CDR1 is SGHTA and CDR2 is FQGNSA. Trimming removed 4 bases from V and 7 bases from J; junction bases left unmatched: 6. CDR3 in amino acids: CASSSDRVGEQYF. The DNA for the CDR3 is TGTGCCAGCAGCTCGGACAGGGTTGGGGAGCAGTACTTC. Full variable domain (missing parts from reference TRBV7-2 and TRBJ2-7): GAGVSQSPSNKVTEKGKDVELRCDPISGHTALYWYRQSLGQGLEFLIYFQGNSAPDKSGLPSDRFSAERTGGSVSTLTIQRTQQEDSAVYLCASSSDRVGEQYFGPGTRLTVT.

This chain links TRBV10-3 with TRBJ1-5, with TRBD1 as a possible D gene (5 bases). CDR1 is ENHRY, CDR2 SYGVKD, per germline. The CDR3 consists of 16 residues. The V end lost 2 bases, the J end lost 4 bases, and 15 bases lay between the germline ends. For the CDR3, the DNA is TGTGCCATCAGTGAGCCCCACAGGTCGGGAAATCAGCCCCAGCATTTT. Its protein product is CAISEPHRSGNQPQHF.

This chain connects TRBV25-1 to TRBJ2-7, with 8 positions matching TRBD1. This CDR3 has 16 amino acids. The trim removed 8 bases at V and 1 base at J, leaving 13 bases unmatched. Germline CDR1 and CDR2: MGHDK and SYGVNS. CDR3 coding DNA: TGTGCCAGCTCCCTGACCGGGACAGGCTTTTCCTACGAGCAGTACTTC. Its protein product is CASSLTGTGFSYEQYF.

This sequence joins TRBV5-1 and TRBJ2-1, with D possibly being TRBD2 (5 bases). CDR3 size: 14 residues. Germline V gives CDR1 SGHRS, CDR2 YFSETQ. V lost 4 bases and J 7 bases, leaving 15 bases between the germline ends. CDR3 residues: CASSPRRVGNEQFF. CDR3 bases: TGCGCCAGCAGCCCCCGGCGGGTAGGGAATGAGCAGTTCTTC.

This clone was found once. The rearrangement uses TRBV7-2 and TRBJ2-7, with D hard to call. The CDR3 is 15 amino acids. Trimming left V 3 bases short and J 0 bases short, with 12 bases between. Germline assignment: CDR1 SGHTA and CDR2 FQGNSA. In DNA, the CDR3 is TGTGCCAGCAGCTTGGCCAGCTTTCCCTCCTACGAGCAGTACTTC. This encodes CASSLASFPSYEQYF.

The chain couples TRBV4-1 to TRBJ2-3; possible D gene TRBD2, 6 bases. The V gene lost 4 bases and the J gene lost 0 bases, with 14 bases spanning the gap. The germline CDR1 and CDR2 sequences are MGHRA and YSYEKL. CDR3 length equals 16 residues. CDR3 coding DNA: TGCGCCAGCAGCCGGAGCGGGCTAGCTAGCACAGATACGCAGTATTTT. Translated: CASSRSGLASTDTQYF.